In this sample, the clone carrying this T cell receptor (beta chain) turned up once. These data come from a study of blood T cell repertoires in COVID-19. The CDR3 runs 13 residues. V shed 3 bases and J shed 6 bases, with 11 bases lying between them. CDR1 is MRHNA and CDR2 is SNTAGT in the germline V gene. Using immunoSEQ multiplex PCR, the repertoire was profiled, and TCRdb retains in-frame clones only, with some absent. The sample holds roughly 500,000 clones, roughly 85% seen once. Sequencing used peripheral blood. This rearrangement joins TRBV6-4 to TRBJ1-2, with D unresolved. This clonotype originated in a human donor in a cohort sampled during active COVID-19. CDR3 nucleotide sequence: TGTGCCAGCAGTGATTTGGGAGGGAATGGCTACACCTTC. It specifies CASSDLGGNGYTF.